This T cell receptor (beta chain) was profiled in a study of blood T cells in healthy people across ages (dated by TCRdb to the mid-2010s). In the study overall: In model experiments, roughly one uniquely barcoded TCR beta cDNA molecule per two T cells was captured by template switching. To track age-related changes in TCR beta repertoire diversity, the study relied on deep sequencing normalized with unique cDNA molecular identifiers. For two donors (one aged 18 to 30 and one aged 80 or older), the study analyzed two additional independent replicas of 1 million unique cDNA reads from the same blood draw. Donors were grouped into four age groups: young (average 16 years), middle-aged (39), aged (around 60) and long-lived (82). To avoid experimental bias, donors of different ages were randomly spread across the sequencing lanes. Broad study findings and their caveats: Compared with the aged group, more naive CD4+ T cells, fewer expanded clones and increased TCR diversity were shown by the long-lived group, suggesting age selection. There was a strong correlation between observed TCR beta diversity and the percentage of naive T cells measured by flow cytometry. Observed TCR beta diversity per million T cells fell roughly linearly with age, and a significant reduction was already apparent by age around 44. Estimates of total diversity from one million sequenced T cells were regarded as lower bounds and underestimates. Bulk unsorted PBMC profiling prevented conclusive comparison of naive and antigen-experienced compartments. Because the CMV infection status of the donors was unknown, age-related changes in expanded clonotypes may potentially have been confounded.

Donors were roughly 40 systemically healthy Caucasian individuals from Russia aged 6 to 90 years. About 9.8 milliliters of peripheral blood were drawn from each donor into EDTA-treated Vacutainer tubes. Ficoll-Paque density-gradient centrifugation was used to isolate PBMCs, with at least 6 million per sample. Total RNA, at least 6 micrograms per sample, was extracted from PBMCs with Trizol reagent. The percentages of naive CD45RAhigh/CD27high T cells were determined by flow cytometry on a PBMC aliquot from every donor. Receptor libraries were prepared by 5' RACE. The sequencing machine was an Illumina HiSeq 2500. A second PCR of about 7 to 12 cycles was run with a J-beta primer mix and a sample-barcoded 5' primer. A template-switch 5' adaptor carrying 12 random nucleotides introduced a unique molecular identifier onto each TCR beta cDNA molecule. Each sample yielded at least 3 million CDR3-containing paired-end reads. First-strand cDNA synthesis was performed from all RNA using the Mint cDNA synthesis kit, with priming by a TRBC-specific oligonucleotide. Following uracil-DNA glycosylase treatment, all cDNA underwent a first 18-cycle PCR with the universal primers M1SS and BC2_uni_R. As for how the authors treated the data: Each sample was normalized by randomly selecting 1 million high-quality reads, each carrying a distinct molecular identifier. Instead of being binned into consensus sequences, reads that shared molecular identifiers were thrown out. MiTCR, set to a Q25 quality threshold and the strictest error-elimination algorithm, was used for CDR3 identification, clonotype clustering and error correction. A nonparametric unseen species model using Euler transformation provided a lower-bound estimate of total TCR beta diversity. The public reads were quality trimmed at Q25 with fastp and then assembled into clones with MiXCR by TCRdb, keeping productive beta chains. Identical CDR3 proteins give one entry, which carries the most common genes and DNA. TCRdb, not the original authors, processed these V and J calls. The table for this sample lists more than 800,000 distinct CDR3 sequences; about 30% of them were counted only once. Together, the top ten hold roughly 17% of the sample.

For this clonotype: What this receptor recognizes is not known. A read error may explain this, as a much larger clone is one base away.

CDR1 and CDR2 (LGHNT, FRNRAP) derive from the germline V gene. Ends trimmed: V by 10 bases, J by 3 bases; bases unmatched to a gene: 11. From the cysteine through the phenylalanine, the CDR3 covers 15 amino acids. Kept here is only the CDR3 DNA, which spans 45 bases and is read in frame from base 1. This TCR was recovered from a woman older than 75 in good health. The chain was built from TRBV12-5 and TRBJ1-2, and 10 bases in between align with TRBD1. Sequencing was done on a sample of blood. The CDR3 reads as follows: CANVLTGTGDYGYTF. Read as DNA, the sequence is TGTGCTAATGTCCTTACTGGGACAGGGGACTATGGCTACACCTTC.